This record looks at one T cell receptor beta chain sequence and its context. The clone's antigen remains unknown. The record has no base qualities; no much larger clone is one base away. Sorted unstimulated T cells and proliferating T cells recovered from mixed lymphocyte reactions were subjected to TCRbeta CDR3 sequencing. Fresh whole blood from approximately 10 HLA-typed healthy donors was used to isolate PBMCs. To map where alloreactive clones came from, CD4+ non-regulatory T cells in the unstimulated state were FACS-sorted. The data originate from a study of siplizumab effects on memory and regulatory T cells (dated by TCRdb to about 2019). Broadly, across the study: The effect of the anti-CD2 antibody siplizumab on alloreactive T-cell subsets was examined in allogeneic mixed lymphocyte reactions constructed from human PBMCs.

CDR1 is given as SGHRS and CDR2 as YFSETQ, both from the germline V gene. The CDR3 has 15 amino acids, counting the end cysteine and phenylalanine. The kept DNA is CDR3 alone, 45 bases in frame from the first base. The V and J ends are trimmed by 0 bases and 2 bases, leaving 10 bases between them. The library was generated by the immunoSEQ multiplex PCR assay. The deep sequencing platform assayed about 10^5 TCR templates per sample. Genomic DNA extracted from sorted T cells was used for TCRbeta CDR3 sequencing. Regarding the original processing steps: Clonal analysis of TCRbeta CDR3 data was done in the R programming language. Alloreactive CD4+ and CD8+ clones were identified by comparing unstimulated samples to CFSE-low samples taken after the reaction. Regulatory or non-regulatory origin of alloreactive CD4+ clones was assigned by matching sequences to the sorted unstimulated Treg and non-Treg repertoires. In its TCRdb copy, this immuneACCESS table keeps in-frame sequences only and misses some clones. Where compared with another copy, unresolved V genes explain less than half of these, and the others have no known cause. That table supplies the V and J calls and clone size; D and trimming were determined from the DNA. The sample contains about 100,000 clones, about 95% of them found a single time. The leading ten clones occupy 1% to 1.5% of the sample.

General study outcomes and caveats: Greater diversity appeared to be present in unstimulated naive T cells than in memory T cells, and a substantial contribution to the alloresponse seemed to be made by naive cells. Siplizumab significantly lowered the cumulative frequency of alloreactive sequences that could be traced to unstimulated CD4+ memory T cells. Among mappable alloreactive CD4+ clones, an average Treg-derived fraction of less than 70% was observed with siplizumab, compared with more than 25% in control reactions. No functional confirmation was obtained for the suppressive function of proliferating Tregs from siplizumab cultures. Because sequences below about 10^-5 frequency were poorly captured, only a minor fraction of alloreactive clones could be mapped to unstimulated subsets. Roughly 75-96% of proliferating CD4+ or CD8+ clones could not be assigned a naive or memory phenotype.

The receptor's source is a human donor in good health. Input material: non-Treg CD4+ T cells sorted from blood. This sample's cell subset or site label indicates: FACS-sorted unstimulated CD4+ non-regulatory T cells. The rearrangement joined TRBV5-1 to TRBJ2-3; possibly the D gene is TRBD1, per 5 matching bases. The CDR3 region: CASSLESRATDTQYF. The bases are TGCGCCAGCAGCTTGGAAAGCAGGGCCACAGATACGCAGTATTTT.